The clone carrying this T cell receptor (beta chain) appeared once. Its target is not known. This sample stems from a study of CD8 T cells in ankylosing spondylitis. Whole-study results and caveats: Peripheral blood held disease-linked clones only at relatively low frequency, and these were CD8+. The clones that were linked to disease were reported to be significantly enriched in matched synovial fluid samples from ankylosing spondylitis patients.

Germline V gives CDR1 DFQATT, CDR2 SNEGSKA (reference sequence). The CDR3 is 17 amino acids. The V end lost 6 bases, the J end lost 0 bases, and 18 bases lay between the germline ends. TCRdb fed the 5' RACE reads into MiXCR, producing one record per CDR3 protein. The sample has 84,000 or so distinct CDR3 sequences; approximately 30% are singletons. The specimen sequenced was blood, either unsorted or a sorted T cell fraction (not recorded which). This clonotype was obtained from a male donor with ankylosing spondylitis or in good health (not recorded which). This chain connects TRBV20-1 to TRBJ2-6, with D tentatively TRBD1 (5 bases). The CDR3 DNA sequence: TGCAGTGCCCCGCGGTGGGGCATCAGCTCTGGGGCCAACGTCCTGACTTTC. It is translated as CSAPRWGISSGANVLTF.